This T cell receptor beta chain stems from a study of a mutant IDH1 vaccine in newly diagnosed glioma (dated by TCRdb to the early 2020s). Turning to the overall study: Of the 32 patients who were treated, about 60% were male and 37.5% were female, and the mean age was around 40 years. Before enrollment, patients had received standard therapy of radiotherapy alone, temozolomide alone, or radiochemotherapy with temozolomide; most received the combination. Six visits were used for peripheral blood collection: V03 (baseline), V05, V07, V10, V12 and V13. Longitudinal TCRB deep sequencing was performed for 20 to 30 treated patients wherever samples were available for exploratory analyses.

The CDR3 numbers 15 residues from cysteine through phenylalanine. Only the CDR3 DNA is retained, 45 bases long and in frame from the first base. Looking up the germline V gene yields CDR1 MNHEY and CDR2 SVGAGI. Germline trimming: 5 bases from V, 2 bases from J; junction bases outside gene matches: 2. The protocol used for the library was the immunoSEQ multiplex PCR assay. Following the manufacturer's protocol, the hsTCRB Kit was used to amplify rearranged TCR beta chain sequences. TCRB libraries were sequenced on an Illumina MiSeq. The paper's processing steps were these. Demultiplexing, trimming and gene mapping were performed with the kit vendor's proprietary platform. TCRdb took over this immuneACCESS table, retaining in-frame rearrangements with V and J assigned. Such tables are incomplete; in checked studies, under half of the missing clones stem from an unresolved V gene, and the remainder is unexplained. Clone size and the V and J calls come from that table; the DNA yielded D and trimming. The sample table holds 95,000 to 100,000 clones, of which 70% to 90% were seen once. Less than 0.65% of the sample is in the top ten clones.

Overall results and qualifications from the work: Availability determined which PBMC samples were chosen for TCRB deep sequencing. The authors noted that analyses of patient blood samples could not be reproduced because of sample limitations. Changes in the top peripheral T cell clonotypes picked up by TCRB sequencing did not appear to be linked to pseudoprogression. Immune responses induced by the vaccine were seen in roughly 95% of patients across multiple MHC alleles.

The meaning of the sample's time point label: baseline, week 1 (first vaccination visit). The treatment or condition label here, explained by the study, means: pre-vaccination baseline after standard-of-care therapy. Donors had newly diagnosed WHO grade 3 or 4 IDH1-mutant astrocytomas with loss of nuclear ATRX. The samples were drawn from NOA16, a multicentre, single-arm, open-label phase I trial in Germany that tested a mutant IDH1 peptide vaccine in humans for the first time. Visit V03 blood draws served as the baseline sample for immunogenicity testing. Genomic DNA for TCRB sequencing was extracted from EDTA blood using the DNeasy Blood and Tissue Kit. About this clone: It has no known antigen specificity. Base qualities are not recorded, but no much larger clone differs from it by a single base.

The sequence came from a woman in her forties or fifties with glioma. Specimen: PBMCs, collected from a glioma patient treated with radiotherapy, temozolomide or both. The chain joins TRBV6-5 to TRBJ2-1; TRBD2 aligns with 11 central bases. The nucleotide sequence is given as TGTGCCAGCAGTCTAGCGGGAGGAGCCTACAATGAGCAGTTCTTC. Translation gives CASSLAGGAYNEQFF.